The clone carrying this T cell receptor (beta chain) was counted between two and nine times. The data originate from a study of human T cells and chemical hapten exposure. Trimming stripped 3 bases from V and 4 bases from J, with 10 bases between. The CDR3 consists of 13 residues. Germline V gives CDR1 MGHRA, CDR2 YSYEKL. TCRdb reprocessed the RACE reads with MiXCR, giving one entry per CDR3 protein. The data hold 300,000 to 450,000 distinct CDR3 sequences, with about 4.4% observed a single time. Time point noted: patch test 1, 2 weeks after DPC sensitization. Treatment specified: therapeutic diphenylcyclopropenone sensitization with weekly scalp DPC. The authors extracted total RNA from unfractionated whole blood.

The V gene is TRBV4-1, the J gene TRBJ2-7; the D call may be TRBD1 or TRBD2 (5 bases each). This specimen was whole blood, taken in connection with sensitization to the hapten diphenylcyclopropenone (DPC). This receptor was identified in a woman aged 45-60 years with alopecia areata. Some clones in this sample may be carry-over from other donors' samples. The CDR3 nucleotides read TGCGCCAGCAGCCAGGTGGGGGAGTACGAGCAGTACTTC. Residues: CASSQVGEYEQYF.